Listed below are T cell receptor beta chains from one sample, sequenced in a study of OX40 agonist ivuxolimab in advanced cancers. Clones were sequenced by immunoSEQ multiplex PCR, and TCRdb holds only the in-frame ones, with some missing. This repertoire shows 100,000 to 150,000 clones, 85% to 95% found once; its top ten account for under 0.95%. The source material was CD4+ or CD8+ T cells sorted from blood, sampled in a trial of the OX40 agonist ivuxolimab. These receptors came from an adult with an advanced solid tumor such as melanoma, head and neck, liver or kidney cancer. CDR3s include the opening cysteine and the closing phenylalanine or tryptophan. A D gene is named only where the DNA matches it firmly. Not all rows give a size; the values are once, few, many and, for expanded clones, a class.

D gene	clone size	V gene	J gene	CDR3 DNA	CDR3 protein
TRBD2	once	TRBV6-6	TRBJ2-1	TGTGCCAGCAGCAGCTCTAGCGGGCAGTTCTTC	CASSSSSGQFF
TRBD2	.	TRBV7-2	TRBJ2-1	TGTGCCAGCAGCTTGGGGACTAGCGCCCACGTGGGTGAGCAGTTCTTC	CASSLGTSAHVGEQFF
TRBD2	.	TRBV10-3	TRBJ2-7	TGTGCCATCAGTGAGGTGCTAGCGGGAGGCGAATACGAGCAGTACTTC	CAISEVLAGGEYEQYF
TRBD1	.	TRBV15	TRBJ1-5	TGTGCCACCAGCAGAGCAGGGGGTGGCCAGCCCCAGCATTTT	CATSRAGGGQPQHF
.	.	TRBV23-1	TRBJ1-5	TGCGCCAGCAGTCGGAAAGTAAGAGGGGTCGGCAATCAGCCCCAGCATTTT	CASSRKVRGVGNQPQHF
.	once	TRBV28	TRBJ1-1	TGTGCCAGCACCCTGGGAGGGAACACTGAAGCTTTCTTT	CASTLGGNTEAFF
TRBD1	.	TRBV30	TRBJ1-1	TGTGCCTGGAGTAAGATCGACAGGGCGTTCGCTGAAGCTTTCTTT	CAWSKIDRAFAEAFF
.	.	TRBV28	TRBJ1-2	TGTGCCAGCAGTTTAGGTGTGCAGCAAGGCTATGGCTACACCTTC	CASSLGVQQGYGYTF
.	.	TRBV6-1	TRBJ2-7	TGTGCCAGTGGAACTATGGGGATCTCCTACGAGCAGTACTTC	CASGTMGISYEQYF
TRBD2	.	TRBV11-3	TRBJ2-7	TGTGCCAGCAGCCGAGGGGAGGGGACCGGGGGCGAGCAGTACTTC	CASSRGEGTGGEQYF
.	.	TRBV18	TRBJ1-1	TGTGCCAGCTCACCAAGGGGGATGAACACTGAAGCTTTCTTT	CASSPRGMNTEAFF
.	once	TRBV14	TRBJ1-6	TGTGCCAGCAGCCAAGCTCAGACAGCACCCCTCCACTTT	CASSQAQTAPLHF
.	.	TRBV27	TRBJ1-1	TGTGCCAGCAGTTTATTAGGAAACACTGAAGCTTTCTTT	CASSLLGNTEAFF
TRBD1	.	TRBV19	TRBJ1-4	TGTGCCAGTAGTACCGGACAGGGGAGGACAACTAATGAAAAACTGTTTTTT	CASSTGQGRTTNEKLFF
.	.	TRBV19	TRBJ1-1	TGTGCCAGTAGTATAGGGGGTAACGTAGGCACTGAAGCTTTCTTT	CASSIGGNVGTEAFF
TRBD1	.	TRBV28	TRBJ2-7	TGTGCCAGCACCACTTCCGGGACAGCCTACGAGCAGTACTTC	CASTTSGTAYEQYF
.	.	TRBV19	TRBJ2-3	TGTGCCAGTAGTATTAGCGAGAACACAGATACGCAGTATTTT	CASSISENTDTQYF
.	.	TRBV6-5	TRBJ1-1	TGTGCCAGCAGTTTCTTACAAGCGTTGAACACTGAAGCTTTCTTT	CASSFLQALNTEAFF
.	.	TRBV6-1	TRBJ1-5	TGTGCCAGCAGTGAAAGGGGGATGCCCGATCAGCCCCAGCATTTT	CASSERGMPDQPQHF
.	once	TRBV2	TRBJ1-2	TGTGCCAGCAGTGAAAGGCTCACCGTGACAGGCTATGGCTACACCTTC	CASSERLTVTGYGYTF
.	.	TRBV5-4	TRBJ2-1	TGTGCCAGCAGCTGGGACTTCGCGGCTGACAATGAGCAGTTCTTC	CASSWDFAADNEQFF
TRBD2	.	TRBV5-6	TRBJ2-3	TGTGCCAGCAGCTTGTTACTAGCGGGAACAGATACGCAGTATTTT	CASSLLLAGTDTQYF
.	.	TRBV6-5	TRBJ1-2	TGTGCCAGCAGTTCCTCGGATGGCTACACCTTC	CASSSSDGYTF
.	.	TRBV7-9	TRBJ1-2	TGTGCCAGCAGCTTAGCGGACGGAAACTATGGCTACACCTTC	CASSLADGNYGYTF
.	.	TRBV28	TRBJ1-5	TGTGCCAGCAGGGGGACGGTGCAGGGGCCCCAGCATTTT	CASRGTVQGPQHF
.	.	TRBV4-1	TRBJ2-3	TGCGCCAGCAGCCTCTCCGGGACTAGCACAGATACGCAGTATTTT	CASSLSGTSTDTQYF
TRBD1	.	TRBV11-2	TRBJ2-7	TGTGCCAGCAGCTTAGGGACAGGGGGATACGAGCAGTACTTC	CASSLGTGGYEQYF
.	.	TRBV7-2	TRBJ2-7	TGTGCCAGCAGCCCTCAGTACTTTGGCGAGCAGTACTTC	CASSPQYFGEQYF
.	.	TRBV19	TRBJ2-1	TGTGCCAGTAGTATAGTGGTTCGTCGAGACAATGAGCAGTTCTTC	CASSIVVRRDNEQFF
.	.	TRBV12-5	TRBJ2-5	TGTGCTAGTGGTCTAAGCCGTAAAGAGACCCAGTACTTC	CASGLSRKETQYF
.	.	TRBV27	TRBJ1-5	TGTGCCAGCAGTCCAAACATCAATCAGCCCCAGCATTTT	CASSPNINQPQHF
.	.	TRBV15	TRBJ2-2	TGTGCCACCAGCAGAGATTTGATACAGGACGGGGAGCTGTTTTTT	CATSRDLIQDGELFF
.	.	TRBV7-3	TRBJ1-2	TGTGCCAGCAGCTTAGGCCGGAACTATGGCTACACCTTC	CASSLGRNYGYTF
.	.	TRBV7-8	TRBJ1-3	TGTGCCAGCAGATTAAGCAAGGGTGCTGGAAACACCATATATTTT	CASRLSKGAGNTIYF
.	.	TRBV5-1	TRBJ1-6	TGCGCCAGCAGCTTAGACCCAAGCAGGGACTCACCCCTCCACTTT	CASSLDPSRDSPLHF
TRBD2	.	TRBV27	TRBJ2-3	TGTGCCAGCAGTTTTGGGAGGGGAGATACGCAGTATTTT	CASSFGRGDTQYF
TRBD1	once	TRBV7-8	TRBJ2-7	TGTGCCAGCAGCTTAATGGGACAGGCCTCCTACGAGCAGTACTTC	CASSLMGQASYEQYF
.	.	TRBV2	TRBJ2-7	TGTGCCAGCAGTGAAGGTGGTAGCGCCCGCTCACTTAGTGAGCAGTACTTC	CASSEGGSARSLSEQYF
.	once	TRBV28	TRBJ1-4	TGTGCCAGCAGTTTAGGCTCAACTAATGAAAAACTGTTTTTT	CASSLGSTNEKLFF
.	once	TRBV7-3	TRBJ1-4	TGTGCCAGCAGCCGAGTCAGGGGTGAAAAACTGTTTTTT	CASSRVRGEKLFF
.	.	TRBV28	TRBJ2-6	TGTGCCAGCAGTTTATCAGGGTTTCGCTCTGGGGCCAACGTCCTGACTTTC	CASSLSGFRSGANVLTF
.	.	TRBV6-6	TRBJ1-3	TGTGCCAGCAGAACCCACATCTCTGGAAACACCATATATTTT	CASRTHISGNTIYF
.	.	TRBV11-1	TRBJ1-1	TGTGCCAGCAGCCCGTTTACGGGGGGCACTGAAGCTTTCTTT	CASSPFTGGTEAFF
.	few	TRBV30	TRBJ1-5	TGTGCCTGGAGCTTACAGGGTGATCATAGCAATCAGCCCCAGCATTTT	CAWSLQGDHSNQPQHF
.	.	TRBV27	TRBJ1-4	TGTGCCAGCAGTTATGCCGGGACCGGAGTTAAACTGTTTTTT	CASSYAGTGVKLFF
.	.	TRBV6-1	TRBJ2-4	TGTGCCAGCAGGATAGCCAAAAACATTCAGTACTTC	CASRIAKNIQYF
.	.	TRBV9	TRBJ2-3	TGTGCCAGCAGCGTAGCTTGGGGGCCCACAGATACGCAGTATTTT	CASSVAWGPTDTQYF
.	.	TRBV7-2	TRBJ2-7	TGTGCCAGCAGCTTCGGTAGCGGCCCCTACGAGCAGTACTTC	CASSFGSGPYEQYF
.	.	TRBV28	TRBJ2-3	TGTGCCAGCTCGGAGTTTGGCACAGATACGCAGTATTTT	CASSEFGTDTQYF
.	.	TRBV5-6	TRBJ2-1	TGTGCCAGCAGCTGGGTAGGGACTTCAAATGAGCAGTTCTTC	CASSWVGTSNEQFF
TRBD2	.	TRBV5-1	TRBJ2-7	TGCGCCAGCAGTCTGGTGGGTCCCGGGAGGGCCAACGAGCAGTACTTC	CASSLVGPGRANEQYF
.	.	TRBV7-9	TRBJ2-5	TGTGCCAGCAGCTTAATGGACACCGGTAGGGAGACCCAGTACTTC	CASSLMDTGRETQYF
.	.	TRBV7-9	TRBJ2-1	TGTGCCAGCAGTTTAGCGGAAGAATACAATGAGCAGTTCTTC	CASSLAEEYNEQFF
TRBD2	.	TRBV6-5	TRBJ2-1	TGTGCCAGCACCCCCGCTAGCGGGGTTAACAATGAGCAGTTCTTC	CASTPASGVNNEQFF